Shown below are 12 T cell receptor beta chains from a single sample sequenced in a study of blood T cells in healthy people across ages (dated by TCRdb to about 2015). Library preparation used 5' RACE. Sequencing relied on an Illumina HiSeq 2500. A second PCR of about 7 to 12 cycles was run with a J-beta primer mix and a sample-barcoded 5' primer. The public reads were quality trimmed at Q25 with fastp and then assembled into clones with MiXCR by TCRdb, keeping productive beta chains. Records with the same CDR3 protein are collapsed into one entry carrying the most frequent genes and DNA. A total of roughly 1.5 million distinct CDR3 sequences appear in this sample, approximately 43% of them only once. Around 4% of the sample lies in the top ten. Sample: blood. The source of these receptors is a young woman in good health.

The rearrangement uses TRBV19 and TRBJ2-7; 10 bases map to TRBD2. CDR3 length: 14 amino acids. With V trimmed by 4 bases and J by 7 bases, 7 bases remained unmatched. Germline V lookup: CDR1 LNHDA, CDR2 SQIVND (reference sequence). CDR3 amino acids: CASSSPSGSNEQYF. The CDR3, as DNA: TGTGCCAGTAGTAGTCCTAGCGGGAGCAATGAGCAGTACTTC.

J is TRBJ1-1 and V is TRBV2, with D tentatively TRBD1 (5 bases). The germline V gene encodes CDR1 SNHLY and CDR2 FYNNEI. V gave up 4 bases and J gave up 1 base, with 22 bases separating them. The CDR3 covers 18 residues. In nucleotides, the CDR3 is TGTGCCAGCAGTGGCGTGGGGCAGAAGGAGACTACGAACACTGAAGCTTTCTTT. Protein product: CASSGVGQKETTNTEAFF.

The chain joins TRBV7-9 to TRBJ1-4; unclear D gene. The CDR3 has 12 amino acids. Germline V gives CDR1 SEHNR, CDR2 FQNEAQ (reference sequence). V was shortened by 8 bases and J by 8 bases, with 12 bases between the two germline ends. The CDR3 DNA reads TGTGCCAGCGGCCGGGTGGACGAAAAACTGTTTTTT. As protein: CASGRVDEKLFF.

This clonotype was counted ten times or more. The chain combines TRBV6-1 with TRBJ2-1; D might be TRBD2 (6 bases). The CDR3 is 16 residues long. CDR1 is MNHNS, CDR2 SASEGT, per germline. With 0 bases removed from V and 1 base from J, the gap between germline ends came to 10 bases. This CDR3 is CASSEARGFSYNEQFF. In DNA, the CDR3 is TGTGCCAGCAGTGAAGCGCGGGGCTTTTCCTACAATGAGCAGTTCTTC.

The chain uses TRBV4-3 and TRBJ2-1; TRBD2 matches 7 bases. Losses at the gene ends were 2 bases for V and 0 bases for J; bases not matched to a gene: 7. The germline CDR1 and CDR2 sequences are LGHNA and YSLEER. The CDR3 runs to 17 residues. The CDR3 here is CASSQLLASSSYNEQFF. The CDR3 DNA reads as TGCGCCAGCAGCCAATTACTAGCGTCTAGCTCCTACAATGAGCAGTTCTTC.

At least ten counts were recorded for this clonotype. The V gene is TRBV6-5, the J gene TRBJ2-7; D gene uncertain. V dropped 3 bases and J dropped 2 bases, with 8 bases sitting between them. This CDR3 has 13 residues. CDR1 is MNHEY and CDR2 is SVGAGI in the germline V gene. In DNA, the CDR3 is TGTGCCAGCAGTTATGGGGATGCCTACGAGCAGTACTTC. Translated: CASSYGDAYEQYF.

The CDR3 bases are TGCGCCAGCAGCTCCCCTGACAGGTCCGCGTCCTATGGCTACACCTTC. The encoded protein is CASSSPDRSASYGYTF. The chain joins TRBV5-1 to TRBJ1-2, with D tentatively TRBD1 (6 bases). V shed 3 bases and J shed 4 bases, with 19 bases lying between them. The CDR3 is 16 amino acids. Germline-derived CDR1 and CDR2 are SGHRS and YFSETQ.

This clonotype has more than one count but fewer than ten. This chain joins TRBV9 and TRBJ1-2, with a weak D call TRBD1 (5 bases). The V and J ends lost 4 bases and 0 bases respectively, with 19 bases between them. Germline CDR1 and CDR2: SGDLS and YYNGEE. The CDR3 has 17 amino acids. The CDR3 bases are TGTGCCAGCAGCCCCCGAGCAAGTCAGGGTCCTAACTATGGCTACACCTTC. Translation: CASSPRASQGPNYGYTF.

The chain joins TRBV20-1 to TRBJ2-1, with 11 bases identical to TRBD1. The CDR3 runs 14 residues. Germline V gene sequence: CDR1 DFQATT, CDR2 SNEGSKA (reference sequence). V shed 3 bases, J shed 5 bases, and the junction held 3 bases outside the gene matches. This chain's CDR3 is CSARGTGGHNEQFF. CDR3 coding DNA: TGCAGTGCTAGGGGGACAGGGGGGCACAATGAGCAGTTCTTC.

The chain links TRBV4-3 to TRBJ2-2; 8 positions match TRBD2. V was pared by 0 bases and J by 1 base, with 7 bases of the junction left unmatched. This CDR3 is 18 amino acids long. CDR1 and CDR2 (germline): LGHNA, YSLEER. The CDR3 sequence: CASSQDKTGLGNTGELFF. CDR3 in DNA: TGCGCCAGCAGCCAAGATAAGACGGGACTAGGGAACACCGGGGAGCTGTTTTTT.

There are a few counts of this clonotype. This chain uses TRBV7-9 with TRBJ2-4, with 7 positions matching TRBD1. V shed 5 bases and J 0 bases; nucleotides not matched to a gene: 7. This CDR3 region has 16 residues. Per the germline V gene, CDR1 is SEHNR and CDR2 is FQNEAQ (reference sequence). The CDR3 region has the DNA TGTGCCAGCAGCCCGGGACAGATGGTAGCCAAAAACATTCAGTACTTC. This gives the protein CASSPGQMVAKNIQYF.

CDR3 residues: CASSQADRVITEAFF. CDR3 coding DNA: TGCGCCAGCAGCCAAGCGGACAGGGTAATCACTGAAGCTTTCTTT. This rearrangement joins TRBV4-1 to TRBJ1-1; 8 nucleotides match TRBD1. Trimming at V came to 1 base and at J to 4 bases, leaving 5 bases not matched to a gene. Germline CDR1 MGHRA, CDR2 YSYEKL. This CDR3 is 15 amino acids long.